This T cell receptor beta chain was obtained from a study of brain T cells in children with intractable seizures. This table comes from immunoSEQ multiplex PCR, and its TCRdb copy is limited to in-frame clones, with some not included. The table shows hundreds of thousands of clones, with about 93% occurring only once. Regarding this clone: Antigen unknown.

The study, taken as a whole, reports: Clones missing pre-surgery may reflect undersampling of that blood sample.

Time point denoted: blood from clinic visit 5 months post-surgery; TSC patient then seizure free. Sequencing was limited to surgery cases with top T cell transcript signatures in brain tissue. Germline CDR1 and CDR2: MNHEY and SMNVEV (reference sequence). The CDR3 sequence is 15 residues long. Trimming removed 5 bases at V and 2 bases at J, with 12 bases between. The clonotype comes from a boy under three years old with tuberous sclerosis and intractable seizures. V and J are TRBV27 and TRBJ2-2, with D possibly TRBD2 on 5 matching bases. Sequencing was performed on peripheral blood, taken roughly 5 months after surgery. Written as DNA, the CDR3 is TGTGCCAGCAGTGGAAGGACTGATAACACCGGGGAGCTGTTTTTT. This codes for CASSGRTDNTGELFF.